Below are 32 T cell receptor beta chains sequenced from a single sample in a study of blood T cell repertoires in COVID-19. Generated by immunoSEQ multiplex PCR, the TCRdb table keeps only in-frame clones and is missing some. Seen here are roughly 120,000 clones, roughly 79% observed once, and the top ten hold approximately 16%. The sequencing input was peripheral blood. All receptors derive from a woman older than 75 with active or convalescent COVID-19.

This clone came up a few times. The chain combines TRBV3-1 (or the pseudogene TRBV3-2) with TRBJ1-2, with unresolved D. Germline-derived CDR1 and CDR2 are LGHDT and YNNKEL (reference sequence). The CDR3 runs to 12 residues. With 4 bases removed from V and 5 bases from J, the gap between germline ends came to 8 bases. CDR3 coding DNA: TGTGCCAGCAGCCCCAGAGGGTATGGCTACACCTTC. It translates to CASSPRGYGYTF.

This chain joins TRBV18 and TRBJ2-4, with 9 nucleotides matching TRBD1. CDR1 KGHSH and CDR2 LQKENI come from the germline V gene. J lost 8 bases, V lost 3 bases, and 8 bases had no gene match. The CDR3 contains 15 residues. The CDR3 loop reads CASSPRGQGRDIQYF. The CDR3 nucleotides read TGTGCCAGCTCACCTCGGGGACAGGGAAGAGACATTCAGTACTTC.

The V gene is TRBV6-2 or TRBV6-3, the J gene TRBJ2-3; D possibly corresponds to TRBD2 (6 bases). Trimming left V 2 bases short and J 4 bases short, with 13 bases between. Germline CDR1 is MNHEY and CDR2 is SVGEGT. The CDR3 runs 15 residues. CDR3 residues: CASSYGAGPADTQYF. In nucleotides, the CDR3 is TGTGCCAGCAGTTACGGTGCGGGACCCGCAGATACGCAGTATTTT.

Only one count was recorded for this clone. This CDR3 reads CASSYSRAFDPREQYF. CDR3 coding DNA: TGTGCCAGCAGTTACTCGAGGGCATTCGACCCTCGGGAGCAGTACTTC. This chain connects TRBV6-5 to TRBJ2-7, with D maybe TRBD2 (5 bases). Looked up from germline, CDR1 is MNHEY and CDR2 is SVGAGI. V lost 0 bases and J lost 7, with 19 bases in between. CDR3 size: 16 residues.

CDR3 loop: CASSKQRDRGRETQYF. The DNA for the CDR3 is TGTGCCAGCAGCAAACAGCGGGACAGGGGGCGGGAGACCCAGTACTTC. The genes are TRBV7-2 and TRBJ2-5; 12 positions match TRBD1. This CDR3 spans 16 amino acids. CDR1 and CDR2 (germline): SGHTA, FQGNSA. J was trimmed by 5 bases and V by 5 bases; bases with no gene match: 9.

CDR3 loop: CASSPAGQPQHF. CDR3 DNA sequence: TGTGCCAGCAGCCCGGCCGGGCAGCCCCAGCATTTT. V is TRBV27 and J is TRBJ1-5; no definite D call. Per germline, CDR1 MNHEY and CDR2 SMNVEV (reference sequence). CDR3 length equals 12 residues. V gave up 6 bases and J gave up 7 bases, with 10 bases separating them.

This chain connects TRBV7-3 to TRBJ2-7; D is perhaps TRBD1 (6 bases). The V end lost 2 bases, the J end lost 7 bases, and 12 bases lay between the germline ends. The CDR3 has 13 residues. Looked up from germline, CDR1 is SGHTA and CDR2 is FQGTGA. The CDR3 sequence: CASSLDRTQEQYF. The DNA of the CDR3 is TGTGCCAGCAGCTTAGACAGGACCCAGGAGCAGTACTTC.

This chain links TRBV20-1 with TRBJ2-6, with 10 nucleotides matching TRBD2. CDR3 size: 16 residues. V gave up 3 bases and J gave up 3 bases; unmatched junction bases: 5. The germline gives CDR1 DFQATT, CDR2 SNEGSKA (reference sequence). The DNA for the CDR3 is TGCAGTGCTAGTTCTAGCGGGAGAGGTGGGGCCAACGTCCTGACTTTC. Translating gives CSASSSGRGGANVLTF.

The V gene is TRBV7-2, the J gene TRBJ2-7; 9 bases agree with TRBD2. The CDR3 length is 18 residues. The J segment lost 3 bases and the V segment lost 4 bases, leaving 16 bases of the junction unmatched. Germline V gene sequence: CDR1 SGHTA, CDR2 FQGNSA. In nucleotides, the CDR3 is TGTGCCAGCAGCTGGGACGGCGGGAGGGCCCTGGGGATCTACGAGCAGTACTTC. Its protein product is CASSWDGGRALGIYEQYF.

This clone was observed once. For the CDR3, the DNA is TGTGCCAGCAGCTTAGTTTTCGATGAGCAGTTCTTC. The encoded protein is CASSLVFDEQFF. The chain has TRBV7-9 and TRBJ2-1, with D unclear. The germline V and J ends were trimmed by 1 base and 8 bases, with 6 bases remaining between them. Germline assignment: CDR1 SEHNR and CDR2 FQNEAQ (reference sequence). The CDR3 sequence is 12 residues long.

The rearrangement joins TRBV2 to TRBJ2-5; TRBD1 is a possible D gene (6 bases). The CDR3 extends over 14 amino acids. In germline, CDR1 is SNHLY, CDR2 FYNNEI. V was cut by 6 bases and J by 3 bases, with 14 bases left in between. The CDR3 coding sequence is TGTGCCAGCAGCGACCGGACAGCGGAAGAGACCCAGTACTTC. Protein: CASSDRTAEETQYF.

This rearrangement joins TRBV2 to TRBJ2-1; no definite D call. The CDR3 covers 14 residues. Trimming pared 7 bases from V and 0 bases from J, leaving 10 bases between. From germline, CDR1 is SNHLY and CDR2 FYNNEI. CDR3 sequence (DNA): TGTGCCAGCATTAGCCGGAGCTCCTACAATGAGCAGTTCTTC. Translation: CASISRSSYNEQFF.

V usage is TRBV11-2 and J usage is TRBJ1-4; TRBD1 agrees at 9 bases. The germline gives CDR1 SGHAT, CDR2 FQNNGV. V shed 4 bases, J shed 10 bases, and the junction held 7 bases outside the gene matches. The CDR3 sequence is 14 residues long. The CDR3, as DNA: TGTGCCAGCAGCTCCGACAGGGGGGGAGGAAAACTGTTTTTT. Protein sequence: CASSSDRGGGKLFF.

This clone was picked up one time. This chain links TRBV27 with TRBJ2-7; 7 bases are a match to TRBD1. Germline V gene lookup returns CDR1 MNHEY and CDR2 SMNVEV (reference sequence). The CDR3 extends over 15 amino acids. V lost 5 bases and J lost 2; bases outside the gene matches: 9. The CDR3 reads CASSPSDRWTYEQYF. The DNA for the CDR3 is TGTGCCAGCAGTCCATCGGACAGGTGGACCTACGAGCAGTACTTC.

The gene calls are TRBV7-9 and TRBJ2-2; D is undetermined. The CDR3 totals 13 residues. V lost 5 bases and J lost 8, with 12 bases in between. Germline lookup yields CDR1 SEHNR and CDR2 FQNEAQ (reference sequence). CDR3 DNA sequence: TGTGCCAGCAGCCCATTAGCCGCAGGGGAGCTGTTTTTT. It is translated as CASSPLAAGELFF.

The chain links TRBV29-1 to TRBJ2-7; 7 bases fit TRBD1. The ends lost 3 bases at V and 3 bases at J; junction bases unmatched: 11. Germline lookup yields CDR1 SQVTM and CDR2 ANQGSEA. CDR3 length: 15 amino acids. The CDR3 loop is CSVEIVDRLIYEQYF. The DNA for the CDR3 is TGCAGCGTTGAGATTGTGGACAGGCTGATCTACGAGCAGTACTTC.

The chain employs TRBV30 and TRBJ1-5, with D possibly matching TRBD1 (5 bases). CDR1 and CDR2 from the germline V gene are GTSNPN and SVGIG (reference sequence). The CDR3 totals 13 residues. Trimming left V 0 bases short and J 5 bases short, with 8 bases between. CDR3 DNA sequence: TGTGCCTGGAGTGTAGGGGCGGATCAGCCCCAGCATTTT. This translates into CAWSVGADQPQHF.

The chain has TRBV3-1 (or the pseudogene TRBV3-2) and TRBJ2-3, with TRBD1 matching over 7 bases. The CDR3 extends over 16 amino acids. V shed 6 bases, J shed 1 base, and the junction held 10 bases outside the gene matches. Germline V gene data show CDR1 as LGHDT and CDR2 as YNNKEL (reference sequence). Here the CDR3 reads CASSRAKGAGTDTQYF. In DNA, the CDR3 is TGTGCCAGCAGTCGTGCGAAGGGGGCGGGCACAGATACGCAGTATTTT.

J is TRBJ2-5 and V is TRBV5-1, with TRBD2 as a possible D gene (6 bases). Trimming took 0 bases from V and 1 from J, leaving 16 bases between them. The CDR3 spans 17 residues. CDR1 is SGHRS, CDR2 YFSETQ, per germline. The CDR3 DNA sequence: TGCGCCAGCAGCTTGGTGAGGGAGGCCCAGACCCAAGAGACCCAGTACTTC. Residues: CASSLVREAQTQETQYF.

Of note for this clone: Germline is not matched at one junction end, which may reflect a read error. This chain uses TRBV6-6 with TRBJ2-7; possible D gene TRBD2, 5 bases. Germline V gives CDR1 MNHNY, CDR2 SVGAGI (reference sequence). This CDR3 has 15 residues. The chain's CDR3 is CASSRVGQTTYEQYF. The CDR3 nucleotides are TGTGCCAGCAGCCGAGTCGGCCAGACTACCTACGAGCAATACTTC.

The J gene is TRBJ2-1, the V gene TRBV3-1 (or the pseudogene TRBV3-2), with 7 bases lining up with TRBD2. The CDR3 loop spans 15 amino acids. Germline CDR1 LGHDT, CDR2 YNNKEL (reference sequence). The V segment lost 4 bases and the J segment 0 bases; nucleotides outside the gene matches: 3. The DNA for the CDR3 is TGTGCCAGCAGCCCAAGCGGGAACTCCTACAATGAGCAGTTCTTC. Translated: CASSPSGNSYNEQFF.

For this clone: Distinct nucleotide sequences in the sample also encode this CDR3. This chain uses TRBV28 with TRBJ1-5; D is possibly TRBD1 (6 bases). Germline loops: CDR1 MDHEN, CDR2 SYDVKM. The CDR3 covers 14 residues. V was pared by 6 bases and J by 5 bases, with 14 bases between. The CDR3 DNA sequence: TGTGCCAGCAGCCCGGACAGAGGGGATCAGCCCCAGCATTTT. Its protein product is CASSPDRGDQPQHF.

The table lists this clone with a few counts. This chain connects TRBV5-1 to TRBJ1-2; D remains ambiguous. With 1 base removed from V and 4 bases from J, the gap between germline ends came to 17 bases. Germline values: CDR1 SGHRS, CDR2 YFSETQ. The CDR3 sequence is 16 residues long. The CDR3 nucleotides are TGCGCCAGCAGCTTGTCCTTCCGGGGAACTCCCTATGGCTACACCTTC. It is translated as CASSLSFRGTPYGYTF.

The chain links TRBV9 to TRBJ2-1; 9 bases are shared with TRBD2. Germline CDR1 SGDLS, CDR2 YYNGEE. V was clipped by 2 bases and J by 6 bases; unmatched bases: 18. CDR3 length: 19 residues. The CDR3 nucleotides are TGTGCCAGCAGCGTGACACCCCATGGGGCGGGAGGGCCAGCCAATGAGCAGTTCTTC. Amino acid sequence: CASSVTPHGAGGPANEQFF.

The chain links TRBV2 to TRBJ1-5; D not certain. Trimming pared 5 bases from V and 5 bases from J, leaving 10 bases between. The CDR3 sequence is 13 residues long. The germline V gene encodes CDR1 SNHLY and CDR2 FYNNEI. The CDR3 region has the DNA TGTGCCAGCAGTTTCGGAGGGTATCAGCCCCAGCATTTT. Translated: CASSFGGYQPQHF.

The chain is built from TRBV18 and TRBJ2-7, with 7 bases matching TRBD2. CDR1 and CDR2 from the germline V gene are KGHSH and LQKENI. Trimming removed 8 bases from V and 6 bases from J; junction bases left unmatched: 13. The CDR3 consists of 14 residues. CDR3 sequence: CASQKSGIAGEQYF. The DNA for the CDR3 is TGTGCCAGCCAGAAGAGCGGGATAGCTGGCGAGCAGTACTTC.

The CDR3 nucleotides are TGTGCCAGCAGCCATCTCGAGCGGGATCGGAATGAGCAGTTCTTC. Its translation: CASSHLERDRNEQFF. The chain carries TRBV14 and TRBJ2-1, with 7 bases matching TRBD2. J lost 7 bases, V lost 3 bases, and 9 bases had no gene match. The CDR3 runs to 15 residues. CDR1 and CDR2 (germline): SGHDN, FVKESK.

As DNA, the CDR3 is TGTGCCAGCAGTGAGACAGGGGTTGAAAAACTGTTTTTT. As protein: CASSETGVEKLFF. The chain uses TRBV2 and TRBJ1-4; TRBD1 matches 8 bases. The V gene end was trimmed by 3 bases and the J gene end by 7 bases; junction bases not matched to a gene: 1. In germline, CDR1 is SNHLY, CDR2 FYNNEI. CDR3 size: 13 residues.

This clone was recorded once. The chain recombines TRBV6-4 with TRBJ1-1, with D perhaps matching TRBD1 (5 bases). The germline V and J ends were trimmed by 4 bases and 5 bases, with 14 bases remaining between them. The CDR3 has 14 residues. The germline gives CDR1 MRHNA, CDR2 SNTAGT. The CDR3, as DNA: TGTGCCAGCAGTGTTTCGCGGGGGGAGACTGAAGCTTTCTTT. Translation gives CASSVSRGETEAFF.

The chain combines TRBV7-9 with TRBJ1-1; the D gene is possibly TRBD1 (5 bases). CDR3 size: 13 residues. V dropped 5 bases and J dropped 1 base, with 8 bases sitting between them. The germline V gene has CDR1 SEHNR and CDR2 FQNEAQ (reference sequence). As DNA, the CDR3 is TGTGCCAGCAGCCCAGGGTGGAACACTGAAGCTTTCTTT. Encoded protein: CASSPGWNTEAFF.

This chain uses TRBV29-1 with TRBJ1-1, with 7 bases identical to TRBD1. The germline V gene encodes CDR1 SQVTM and CDR2 ANQGSEA. The CDR3 loop spans 13 amino acids. V lost 6 bases and J lost 1; bases outside the gene matches: 5. The CDR3 DNA is TGCAGCGTCTCGCAGGGGGGGAACACTGAAGCTTTCTTT. Translating gives CSVSQGGNTEAFF.

DNA of the CDR3: TGCGCCAGCAGCTTGTCGTCGTCGGGCACTGAAGCTTTCTTT. Encoded protein: CASSLSSSGTEAFF. J is TRBJ1-1 and V is TRBV5-1; D uncertain. V shed 1 base and J shed 4 bases, with 11 bases lying between them. Germline V CDR1 and CDR2: SGHRS, YFSETQ. The CDR3 runs 14 residues.